This T cell receptor (beta chain) was captured by sequencing in a study of blood T cell repertoires in COVID-19. Whole-study context: In each case, the material was cDNA or gDNA derived from T cells, B-cell-depleted T cells, or PBMCs.

The data were produced by immunoSEQ multiplex PCR, yet TCRdb's version contains in-frame clones alone and is incomplete. The sample gives approximately 400,000 clones, 88% of which show up once; over 9.5% is in the top ten. Germline CDR1 LGHDT, CDR2 YNNKEL (reference sequence). Trimming took 4 bases from V and 8 from J, leaving 15 bases between them. This CDR3 is 15 amino acids long. Sequencing used peripheral blood. This clonotype was sampled from a woman between 50 and 59 years old with COVID-19, enrolled during active disease. V and J are TRBV3-1 (or the pseudogene TRBV3-2) and TRBJ1-6; possible D gene TRBD1, 6 bases. The CDR3 reads CASSPRGAEDSPLHF. Here the CDR3 DNA reads TGTGCCAGCAGCCCCAGGGGCGCAGAAGATTCACCCCTCCACTTT.